This T cell receptor (beta chain) originates from a study of blood T cell repertoires in COVID-19. CDR3 size: 16 residues. V trimming: 0 bases; J trimming: 7 bases; junction bases outside the gene matches: 8. The V gene's germline CDR1 is LGHDT and CDR2 YNNKEL (reference sequence). The repertoire was sequenced with immunoSEQ multiplex PCR; TCRdb's copy has only in-frame clones and lacks some. The data contain hundreds of thousands of clones, 85% to 90% of them singletons. The source material was PBMCs or T cells enriched from blood (not recorded which). The chain combines TRBV3-1 (or the pseudogene TRBV3-2) with TRBJ2-1, with 8 bases lining up with TRBD2. This TCR was recovered from a man between 18 and 35 years old who had recovered from COVID-19. This CDR3 is CASSQESQRGRNEQFF. The CDR3 coding sequence is TGTGCCAGCAGCCAAGAGAGCCAGCGGGGGAGGAATGAGCAGTTCTTC.